Listed here are 8 T cell receptor beta chains from one sample, sequenced in a study of vaccination effects on CD4 cells after COVID-19. Sequencing used immunoSEQ multiplex PCR; TCRdb keeps in-frame clones, though not all of them. This sample has about 20,000 clones, with nearly 75% found just once. The antigens these receptors bind are not known. Antigen-specific CD4+ T cells were expanded (with viral peptide pools) by the ViraFEST assay ahead of sequencing. Upon completion of 10 to 11 days in culture, CD4+ T cells were isolated. By PCR, the person was confirmed to have had SARS-CoV-2 infection between March and December 2020. The sample in question was CD4+ T cells from PBMCs cultured with a peptide pool, obtained before COVID-19 vaccination. The source is a human donor who had a prior SARS-CoV-2 infection.

The V and J genes are TRBV5-1 and TRBJ2-2; D call uncertain. The germline V gene has CDR1 SGHRS and CDR2 YFSETQ. V was clipped by 4 bases and J by 6 bases, with 13 bases between them. The CDR3 is made up of 14 amino acids. Here the CDR3 reads CASSPLDRAGELFF. The CDR3 region has the DNA TGCGCCAGCAGCCCGTTAGACCGCGCCGGGGAGCTGTTTTTT.

The chain joins TRBV24-1 to TRBJ2-7; weak D call: TRBD1 (6 bases). V was clipped by 0 bases and J by 2 bases, with 25 bases between them. The CDR3 runs 20 residues. Per germline, CDR1 KGHDR and CDR2 SFDVKD. The CDR3 region is CATSDLSSGGQSPRTYEQYF. CDR3 DNA: TGTGCCACCAGTGATTTGAGTAGTGGGGGACAATCCCCCCGGACCTACGAGCAGTACTTC.

The chain carries TRBV30 and TRBJ1-2; a weak D match, TRBD1 (5 bases). Per the germline V gene, CDR1 is GTSNPN and CDR2 is SVGIG (reference sequence). V shed 4 bases and J shed 8 bases, with 26 bases lying between them. The CDR3 runs 16 residues. CDR3 nucleotides: TGTGCCTGGACCTCCGGGACGGCTCGGAATTGGCGGGGCTACACCTTC. This codes for CAWTSGTARNWRGYTF.

The chain combines TRBV18 with TRBJ2-7; TRBD1 is a possible D gene (6 bases). V gave up 3 bases and J gave up 4 bases, with 16 bases separating them. Germline V gives CDR1 KGHSH, CDR2 LQKENI. The CDR3 extends over 15 amino acids. The CDR3 spells CASSPVWTETYEQYF. The CDR3 coding sequence is TGTGCCAGCTCACCGGTTTGGACAGAGACATACGAGCAGTACTTC.

The chain is built from TRBV7-2 and TRBJ1-2; possibly TRBD1 for D (5 bases). Trimming stripped 2 bases from V and 6 bases from J, with 13 bases between. Looked up from germline, CDR1 is SGHTA and CDR2 is FQGNSA. CDR3 length equals 14 residues. This chain's CDR3 is CASSLLRRDNGYTF. CDR3 bases: TGTGCCAGCAGCTTACTCCGCAGGGATAATGGCTACACCTTC. Looking up the rest from reference TRBV7-2 and TRBJ1-2 gives the full variable domain: GAGVSQSPSNKVTEKGKDVELRCDPISGHTALYWYRQSLGQGLEFLIYFQGNSAPDKSGLPSDRFSAERTGGSVSTLTIQRTQQEDSAVYLCASSLLRRDNGYTFGSGTRLTVV.

This chain connects TRBV5-1 to TRBJ1-1; D may be TRBD1 (6 bases). CDR1 and CDR2 (germline): SGHRS, YFSETQ. Trimming removed 0 bases at V and 5 bases at J, with 14 bases between. The CDR3 runs 15 residues. CDR3 protein: CASSLVGGADTEAFF. The DNA of the CDR3 is TGCGCCAGCAGCTTGGTGGGGGGCGCGGATACTGAAGCTTTCTTT.

The rearrangement links TRBV19 to TRBJ1-1; TRBD1 agrees at 7 bases. Unmatched junction bases numbered 8, after V lost 6 bases and J lost 7 bases. CDR3 size: 13 residues. Germline values: CDR1 LNHDA, CDR2 SQIVND (reference sequence). Written as DNA, the CDR3 is TGTGCCAGTAGGTTCGACAGGGACCGTGAAGCTTTCTTT. Protein: CASRFDRDREAFF.

The chain joins TRBV6-2 or TRBV6-3 to TRBJ2-7, with 7 bases identical to TRBD2. The junction had 5 bases not matched to a gene; V was cut back by 1 base and J by 2 bases. CDR3 length: 15 amino acids. CDR1 MNHEY and CDR2 SVGEGT come from the germline V gene. The DNA of the CDR3 is TGTGCCAGCAGTTACTGGGGCGGGGGTGCCTACGAGCAGTACTTC. Translation: CASSYWGGGAYEQYF.